Sequencing of this T cell receptor beta chain was carried out in a study of vaccination and CD4 T cells after COVID-19. Background on the study: Two of the convalescents were Hispanic, and convalescents were six males and four females. General observations from the study: For convalescent patients, 304 of the 307 vaccine-specific clones analyzed were classified as spike mono-reactive.

Sample treatment: roughly 11-day PBMC culture with coronavirus spike peptide pools or control peptides (ViraFEST assay). Following a culture period (more than 9 days), negative selection was used to isolate CD4+ T cells. Once obtained from cultured CD4+ T cells, the DNA was sequenced using the Oncomine TCR Beta short-read assay. DNA came from CD4+ T cells after culture. TCRdb re-analysed the PCR reads in MiXCR, keeping a single row per CDR3 protein. Altogether over 15,000 distinct CDR3 sequences are present, approximately 80% being singletons, with the ten largest covering about a sixth. Remarks on this clonotype: Its target is not known.

CDR3 length: 14 amino acids. Trimming removed 6 bases from V and 0 bases from J; junction bases left unmatched: 3. Germline V gene data show CDR1 as LGHDT and CDR2 as YNNKEL (reference sequence). The TCR originated in a human donor who received a COVID-19 vaccine. The genes are TRBV3-1 and TRBJ1-1; 8 positions agree with TRBD1. The sequenced sample was CD4+ T cells from blood, cultured in vitro, obtained after SARS-CoV-2 vaccination. CDR3 in amino acids: CASRRTGLNTEAFF. In DNA form, the CDR3 reads TGTGCCAGCAGACGGACAGGGCTGAACACTGAAGCTTTCTTT.